This T cell receptor beta chain is from a study of T cells in Graves' hyperthyroidism and ophthalmopathy. Study-level findings and limits: Model-based prediction identified ophthalmopathy a median approximately 6 months prior to its onset. Separation of ophthalmopathy from stable hyperthyroidism was achieved by a 13 V-J model.

Germline CDR1 reads MGHDK; CDR2 reads SYGVNS. After removal of 11 bases from V and 7 bases from J, the junction contained 7 bases not matched to a gene. The CDR3 spans 12 residues. As concerns this clonotype: Antigen unknown.

There were TCR beta CDR3 regions amplified from RNA transcripts. The HTBI primer set drove a first-round RT-PCR of the TCR CDR3. TCRdb fed the multiplex PCR reads into MiXCR, producing one record per CDR3 protein. The data show 560,000 or so distinct CDR3 sequences, 35% to 55% seen once. Sequencing was performed on peripheral blood or thyroid tissue (not recorded which). The chain uses TRBV25-1 and TRBJ1-4; TRBD1 agrees at 7 bases. The clonotype originates from a woman under 30 with Graves' hyperthyroidism. CDR3 DNA sequence: TGTGCCCAGGGGGGGCTCGGTGAAAAACTGTTTTTT. The encoded protein is CAQGGLGEKLFF.